Sequencing of this T cell receptor gamma chain was carried out in a study of Vδ1+ human thymocytes. General study points: Bulk repertoire data may be misinterpreted because of unexpected Vdelta2 sequences. Thymic delta-chain repertoires held roughly 20% Vdelta2 sequences and few Vdelta3, despite high sort purity. Highly polyclonal TRG and TRD repertoires with Gaussian CDR3 length distributions appeared in thymus.

After alphabeta T cell depletion, CD3+ Vdelta1+ Vdelta2- thymocytes were sorted. Between 98% and 99.6% of sorted thymocytes were Vdelta1+. The template was reverse-transcribed extracted RNA. Multiplex PCR used pooled V-gene forward primers and a constant-region reverse primer to amplify CDR3s. TCRdb reran clone calling via CATT on the multiplex PCR reads. The sample contains about 36,000 gamma-chain clones, 20% to 25% of which appear only once. About this clone itself: Antigen specificity is unknown. This CDR3 is also generated by other DNA sequences in the sample.

From germline, CDR1 is GITISATS and CDR2 ISYDGTV (reference sequence). CDR3 length equals 13 residues. Trimming took 3 bases from V and 1 from J; bases not matched to a gene: 3. The sequenced sample consisted of Vdelta1+ gamma-delta thymocytes from the thymus. Subset of the sample: FACS-sorted CD3+ TCRalphabeta- TCRVdelta1+ TCRVdelta2- thymocytes. This chain joins TRGV9 and TRGJ1 or TRGJ2. This TCR was recovered from a girl under three years old who had congenital heart surgery. The CDR3 DNA sequence: TGTGCCTTGTGGGAGCTTAATTATTATAAGAAACTCTTT. Its translation: CALWELNYYKKLF.